This TCR beta chain was sequenced for a study of blood T cell repertoires in COVID-19 (dated by TCRdb to about 2020). Turning to the overall study: Samples from collaborators originated in the United States, Italy and Spain and spanned both the acute and convalescent phases of COVID-19. The prospective study material was composed of cDNA or gDNA derived from T cells, B-cell-depleted T cells, or PBMCs. Subjects who had been exposed to COVID-19, were actively infected with it, or had recovered from it provided the deeply sampled blood TCRbeta repertoires that made up the dataset. The repertoires were released in a freely available public database intended as a resource for research on the immune response to SARS-CoV-2. The samples were drawn from two sources: the first 160 participants of the ongoing ImmuneRACE study, and 950 to 1,500 subjects contributed by 6 global collaborators. Nearly every sample came with metadata listing a de-identified subject ID, COVID-19 status, age in years and sex. HLA class I and class II types, where available, came from metadata supplied by the sample provider rather than from assay-based typing. Study-wide conclusions, independent of this receptor: The quantity of clinical and demographic metadata differed by source and by participant and was supplied without curation.

Including cysteine and phenylalanine, the CDR3 has 11 amino acids. CDR3 DNA only is kept here, 33 bases in frame from base 1. The germline ends are 8 bases apart after V is trimmed by 4 bases and J by 11 bases. CDR1 and CDR2 are drawn from the germline V gene: MDHEN, SYDVKM. A few counts support this clone. Its antigen remains unidentified. The record has no base qualities; no much larger clone is one base away. The immunoSEQ Assay, a bias-controlled multiplex PCR, was used to amplify TCRbeta CDR3 regions from genomic DNA. The published analysis was carried out like this. Within the assay, amplification of reference gene primers was used to estimate how many nucleated cells each sample contained. To quantify the absolute abundance of each unique TCRbeta CDR3 rearrangement, sequence reads were collapsed and filtered. For each sample, productive Simpson clonality was calculated by taking the square root of Simpson's diversity index across productive rearrangements. The table was pulled from immuneACCESS by TCRdb, which kept in-frame rearrangements only. Such tables lose some clones; where checked, under half of the loss comes from unresolved V genes, and the rest has no known cause. V and J calls and clone size are those listed in that table; D and trimming were worked out from the DNA. This sample is represented by some 240,000 clones; 65% to 85% of them were singletons. Around 3.6% of the sample belongs to the ten largest clones.

Participants in the prospective study were aged about 18 to 95 years, lived in 20 to 25 United States geographic areas, and enrolled through a virtual design. In the prospective study, participants were assigned to cohorts based on the clinical history participants reported in a screening survey and a study questionnaire. Recovered participants in ImmuneRACE Cohort 3 were defined as having two consecutive negative NP/OP PCR tests, clearance from a healthcare professional, or resolution of symptoms. Each participant in the prospective study had whole blood, serum and a nasopharyngeal or oropharyngeal swab collected by mobile phlebotomists. Participants in the prospective study had the option to provide additional blood draws and questionnaires over an approximately 2-month period. Before DNA extraction, prospective study blood samples were shipped either frozen or at room temperature.

Recombination linked TRBV28 to TRBJ1-4, with an unclear D gene assignment. This TCR was recovered from a man aged 50-60 years who had recovered from COVID-19. Sequences were obtained from PBMCs or T cells enriched from blood (not recorded which). The CDR3 region: CASSSTGKLFF. The base sequence is TGTGCCAGCAGTTCGACGGGGAAACTGTTTTTT.